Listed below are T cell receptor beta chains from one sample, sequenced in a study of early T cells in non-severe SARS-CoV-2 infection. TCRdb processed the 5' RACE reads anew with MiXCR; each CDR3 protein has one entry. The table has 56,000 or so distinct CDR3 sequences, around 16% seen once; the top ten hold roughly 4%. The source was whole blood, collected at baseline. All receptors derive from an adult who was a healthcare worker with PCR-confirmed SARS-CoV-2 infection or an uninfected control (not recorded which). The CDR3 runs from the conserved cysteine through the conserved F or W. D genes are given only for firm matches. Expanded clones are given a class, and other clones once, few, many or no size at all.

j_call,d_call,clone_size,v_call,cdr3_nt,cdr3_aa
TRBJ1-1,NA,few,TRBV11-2,TGTGCCAGCAGCTTAGCCGCCGTCATGAACACTGAAGCTTTCTTT,CASSLAAVMNTEAFF
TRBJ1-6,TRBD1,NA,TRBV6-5,TGTGCCAGCAGTACAGGGGTAACACCCCTCCACTTT,CASSTGVTPLHF
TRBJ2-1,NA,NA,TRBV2,TGTGCCAGCAGTGACGAGCAGATCAGTGAGCAGTTCTTC,CASSDEQISEQFF
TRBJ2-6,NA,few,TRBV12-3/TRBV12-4,TGTGCCAGCAGTTTCGATTGGGAAACTGGGGCCAACGTCCTGACTTTC,CASSFDWETGANVLTF
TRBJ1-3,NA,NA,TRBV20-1,TGCAGTGCCCATAAAGGGGGACGAGGAAACACCATATATTTT,CSAHKGGRGNTIYF
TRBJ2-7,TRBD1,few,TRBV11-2,TGTGCCAGCAGCTGCAGGGACAGGACCTACGAGCAGTACTTC,CASSCRDRTYEQYF
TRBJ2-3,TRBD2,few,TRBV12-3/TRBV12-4,TGTGCCAGCAGCAAGGGGACTAGCGGCACAGATACGCAGTATTTT,CASSKGTSGTDTQYF
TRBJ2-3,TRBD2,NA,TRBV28,TGTGCCAGCAGTTTAGGTGGTAGCGGGAGGAATACGCAGTATTTT,CASSLGGSGRNTQYF
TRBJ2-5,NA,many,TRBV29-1,TGCAGCGTTGCAAGAGGGAGAGAGACCCAGTACTTC,CSVARGRETQYF
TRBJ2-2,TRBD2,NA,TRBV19,TGTGCCACCAAACTAGCGGGGGGCCCTAACACCGGGGAGCTGTTTTTT,CATKLAGGPNTGELFF
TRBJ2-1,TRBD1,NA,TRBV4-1,TGCGCCAGCAGCCAAGGTGCAGGGGGCAATGAGCAGTTCTTC,CASSQGAGGNEQFF
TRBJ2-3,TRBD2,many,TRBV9,TGTGCCAGCAGCCCGTTAGAGCGGGAGCGGGCAGATACGCAGTATTTT,CASSPLERERADTQYF
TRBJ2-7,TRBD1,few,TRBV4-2,TGTGCCAGCAGCCAAGAACTGGACAGGTCCGAGCAGTACTTC,CASSQELDRSEQYF
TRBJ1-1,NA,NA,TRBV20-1,TGCAGTGCTAGTCGGGCAGGGCTGGACACTGAAGCTTTCTTT,CSASRAGLDTEAFF
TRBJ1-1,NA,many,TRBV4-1,TGCGCCAGCAGCCAAGGGCAGGGTCGGACTGAAGCTTTCTTT,CASSQGQGRTEAFF
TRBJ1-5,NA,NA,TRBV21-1,TGTGCCAGCAGCAAAGCTAAGGGGCTAAGCAATCAGCCCCAGCATTTT,CASSKAKGLSNQPQHF
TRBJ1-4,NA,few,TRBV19,TGTGCCAGCCCCACCGGGGTAGGGGAAAAACTGTTTTTT,CASPTGVGEKLFF
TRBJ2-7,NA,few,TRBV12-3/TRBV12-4,TGTGCCAGCAGTCCCTTTTCGTCACTATCCTACGAGCAGTACTTC,CASSPFSSLSYEQYF
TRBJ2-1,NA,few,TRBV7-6,TGTGCCAGCAGCTTAGCGCAGGAAGGGGTAGAGCAGTTCTTC,CASSLAQEGVEQFF
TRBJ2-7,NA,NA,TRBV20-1,TGCAGTGCCAGAGCGGACGGCTACGAGCAGTACTTC,CSARADGYEQYF
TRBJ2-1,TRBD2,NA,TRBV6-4,TGTGCCAGCAGTGACTCAGGGACTAGCGGGCACAATGAGCAGTTCTTC,CASSDSGTSGHNEQFF
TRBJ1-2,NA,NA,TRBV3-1,TGTGCCAGCAGCCTCTACAGGGAAGGGACAAACTATGGCTACACCTTC,CASSLYREGTNYGYTF
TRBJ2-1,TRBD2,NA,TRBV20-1,TGCAGTGCCTCTGGGACTAGCGGGAGAAATGAGCAGTTCTTC,CSASGTSGRNEQFF
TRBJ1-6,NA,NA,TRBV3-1,TGTGCCAGCAGCCCCACAGGGCAATCACCCCTCCACTTT,CASSPTGQSPLHF
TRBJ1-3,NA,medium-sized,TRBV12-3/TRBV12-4,TGTGCCAGCAGCCCCACAGGGAGTGGAAACACCATATATTTT,CASSPTGSGNTIYF
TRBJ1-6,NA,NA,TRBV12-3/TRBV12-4,TGTGCCAGCAGTCCATCGCGAGACAGGAACGAGGATTATAATTCACCCCTCCACTTT,CASSPSRDRNEDYNSPLHF
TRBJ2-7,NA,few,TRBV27,TGTGCCAGCAGTTTACGGTCGGGGTCCGACGAGCAGTACTTC,CASSLRSGSDEQYF
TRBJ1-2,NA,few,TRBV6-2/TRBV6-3,TGTGCCAGCAGTTCAGGGCGTGGATATGGCTACACCTTC,CASSSGRGYGYTF
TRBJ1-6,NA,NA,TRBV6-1,TGTGCCAGCAGTGAAGGACAGAATTCACCCCTCCACTTT,CASSEGQNSPLHF
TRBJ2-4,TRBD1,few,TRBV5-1,TGCGCCAGCAGACCCGACAGGGGTGGAAACATTCAGTACTTC,CASRPDRGGNIQYF
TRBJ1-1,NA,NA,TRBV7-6,TGTGCCAGCAGCTTAAGCCCCGCTCTGAACACTGAAGCTTTCTTT,CASSLSPALNTEAFF
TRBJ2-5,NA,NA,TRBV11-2,TGTGCCAGCAGCTTAGATTCCCGACAACAGTACTTC,CASSLDSRQQYF
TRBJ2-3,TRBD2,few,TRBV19,TGTGCCAGTAGACTTAGCGGGAGTTCACCCCCAGATACGCAGTATTTT,CASRLSGSSPPDTQYF
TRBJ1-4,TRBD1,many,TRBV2,TGTGCCAGCAGTGTAACAGGGGCGATTTGGGAAAAACTGTTTTTT,CASSVTGAIWEKLFF
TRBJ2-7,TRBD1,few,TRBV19,TGTGCCAGTAGAAGGGACAGGGACTCCTACGAGCAGTACTTC,CASRRDRDSYEQYF
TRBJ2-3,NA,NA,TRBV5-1,TGCGCCAGCAGCTTGGAGCTCCTCACAGATACGCAGTATTTT,CASSLELLTDTQYF
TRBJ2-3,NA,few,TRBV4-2,TGTGCCAGCAGCCATAGCAGCACAGATACGCAGTATTTT,CASSHSSTDTQYF
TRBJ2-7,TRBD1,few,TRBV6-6,TGTGCCAGCAGTTACTCGGACAGGGTCGCCGAGCAGTACTTC,CASSYSDRVAEQYF
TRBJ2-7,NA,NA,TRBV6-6,TGTGCCAGCAGTCTCCCCCGGGGGACGTTCTCCTACGAGCAGTACTTC,CASSLPRGTFSYEQYF
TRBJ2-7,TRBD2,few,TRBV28,TGTGCCAGCAGTTTTGAACTAGCGGGATACGAGCAGTACTTC,CASSFELAGYEQYF
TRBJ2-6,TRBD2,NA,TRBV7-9,TGTGCCAGCAGTTCCGGACTAGCGGGTGTCTCTGGGGCCAACGTCCTGACTTTC,CASSSGLAGVSGANVLTF
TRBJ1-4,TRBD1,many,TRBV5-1,TGCGCCAGCAGCGTGGGACAGGATAATGAAAAACTGTTTTTT,CASSVGQDNEKLFF
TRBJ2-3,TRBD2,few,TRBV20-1,TGCAGTGCTAGAGCTAGCGGGGGGAGCACAGATACGCAGTATTTT,CSARASGGSTDTQYF
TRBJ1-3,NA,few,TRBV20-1,TGCAGTGCTAGAGACACAGGTTCTTCTGGAAACACCATATATTTT,CSARDTGSSGNTIYF
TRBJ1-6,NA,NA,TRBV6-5,TGTGCCAGCAGTTATTCCGGCCGGGGGGCACCCCTCCACTTT,CASSYSGRGAPLHF
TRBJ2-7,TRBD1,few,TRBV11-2,TGTGCCAGCAGCAAACAGGGGGCCTTGGTTTCCGAGCAGTACTTC,CASSKQGALVSEQYF
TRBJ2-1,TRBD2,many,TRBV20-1,TGCAGTGCTGCCGGGACTAGCGCCAACAATGAGCAGTTCTTC,CSAAGTSANNEQFF
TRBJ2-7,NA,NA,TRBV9,TGTGCCAGCAGCGTTACCGGGACTTCCTACGAGCAGTACTTC,CASSVTGTSYEQYF
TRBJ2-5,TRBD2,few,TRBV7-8,TGTGCCAGCAGCAGTGGGACGGGAGGGCCCTTTTTAGGAGAGACCCAGTACTTC,CASSSGTGGPFLGETQYF
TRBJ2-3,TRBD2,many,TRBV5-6,TGTGCCAGCAGCCACGCGGGAGGGCCCATGGATACGCAGTATTTT,CASSHAGGPMDTQYF
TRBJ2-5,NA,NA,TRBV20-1,TGCAGTGCTAGACCGTCGCTAGGATGGGAGACCCAGTACTTC,CSARPSLGWETQYF
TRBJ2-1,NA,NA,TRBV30,TGTGCCTGGCGGGGGGCAGTAGAGCAGTTCTTC,CAWRGAVEQFF
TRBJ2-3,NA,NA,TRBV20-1,TGCAGTGCTAGGGGGGAGGCTAGCACAGATACGCAGTATTTT,CSARGEASTDTQYF
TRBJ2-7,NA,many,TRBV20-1,TGCAGTGCTAGCCGTATCGGGGCCTACGAGCAGTACTTC,CSASRIGAYEQYF
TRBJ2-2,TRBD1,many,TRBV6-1,TGTGCCAGCAGTGAAGCCAGACAGGGGTACGGGGAGCTGTTTTTT,CASSEARQGYGELFF
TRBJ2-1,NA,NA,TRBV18,TGTGCCAGCTCACCATCTGGGGATGGAAATGAGCAGTTCTTC,CASSPSGDGNEQFF
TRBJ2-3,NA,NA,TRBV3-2,TGTGCCAGCAGCCAAGATCGTTTGTATTTCACAGATACGCAGTATTTT,CASSQDRLYFTDTQYF
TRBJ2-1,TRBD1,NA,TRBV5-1,TGCGCCAGCAGGGGAACAGGGGTCTCCTACAATGAGCAGTTCTTC,CASRGTGVSYNEQFF